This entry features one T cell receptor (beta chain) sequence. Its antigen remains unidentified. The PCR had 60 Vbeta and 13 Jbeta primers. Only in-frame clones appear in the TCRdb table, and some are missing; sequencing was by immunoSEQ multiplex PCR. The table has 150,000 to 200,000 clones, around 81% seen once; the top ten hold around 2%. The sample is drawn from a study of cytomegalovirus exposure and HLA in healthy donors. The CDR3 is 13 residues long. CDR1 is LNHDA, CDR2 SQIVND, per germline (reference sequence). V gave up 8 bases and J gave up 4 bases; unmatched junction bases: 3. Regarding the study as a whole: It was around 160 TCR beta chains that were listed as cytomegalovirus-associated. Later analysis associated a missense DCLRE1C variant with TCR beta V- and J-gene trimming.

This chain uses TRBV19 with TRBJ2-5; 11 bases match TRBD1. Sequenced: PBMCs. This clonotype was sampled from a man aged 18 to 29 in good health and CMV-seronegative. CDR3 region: CASGQGARETQYF. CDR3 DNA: TGTGCCAGTGGACAGGGGGCACGAGAGACCCAGTACTTC.